Following are 9 T cell receptor beta chains from one sample sequenced in a study of T cell repertoires in cytomegalovirus infection. TCRdb reanalysed the reads using MiXCR and keeps one entry per CDR3 protein. Among tens of thousands of distinct CDR3 sequences listed, 4% were seen once. Material for sequencing was PBMCs. These receptor sequences come from a human donor in good health (CMV status not recorded). Some clones in this sample may be carry-over from other donors' samples.

This clonotype has at least ten counts. The chain uses TRBV11-2 and TRBJ2-1; 11 bases are shared with TRBD2. This CDR3 has 17 amino acids. Germline V gene data show CDR1 as SGHAT and CDR2 as FQNNGV. V trimming: 6 bases; J trimming: 1 base; junction bases outside the gene matches: 8. CDR3: CASSSLAGGVSYNEQFF. For the CDR3, the DNA is TGTGCCAGCAGTTCCCTAGCGGGGGGTGTTTCCTACAATGAGCAGTTCTTC.

This clonotype was picked up many times. The chain carries TRBV28 and TRBJ2-1; D gene uncertain. Per the germline V gene, CDR1 is MDHEN and CDR2 is SYDVKM. There are 14 residues in the CDR3. V shed 3 bases and J shed 0 bases, with 6 bases lying between them. The CDR3 reads CASSLPGSYNEQFF. The CDR3 region has the DNA TGTGCCAGCAGTTTGCCGGGCTCCTACAATGAGCAGTTCTTC.

At least ten counts were recorded for this clonotype. The chain couples TRBV12-3 or TRBV12-4 to TRBJ1-4; 10 bases are a match to TRBD1. V trimming: 5 bases; J trimming: 3 bases; junction bases outside the gene matches: 3. The CDR3 is 15 residues long. CDR3 region: CASSGQGVANEKLFF. The CDR3, as DNA: TGTGCCAGCAGTGGACAGGGGGTAGCTAATGAAAAACTGTTTTTT.

This clonotype has at least ten counts. This chain joins TRBV7-2 and TRBJ1-5; the D is unclear. Germline V CDR1 and CDR2: SGHTA, FQGNSA. Trimming shortened V by 4 bases and J by 6 bases, and 13 bases separated the two germline ends. This CDR3 has 14 residues. CDR3 region: CASSSHRDFQPQHF. The CDR3 region has the DNA TGTGCCAGCAGCTCCCACCGGGATTTTCAGCCCCAGCATTTT.

At least ten counts were recorded for this clonotype. The chain has TRBV7-2 and TRBJ1-2, with no clear D. Germline CDR1 and CDR2: SGHTA and FQGNSA. Deletions cut 2 bases from V and 8 bases from J, with 9 bases between. CDR3 length equals 12 residues. The DNA for the CDR3 is TGTGCCAGCAGCTTACTATCAGCCGGCTACACCTTC. Residues: CASSLLSAGYTF.

This clonotype was picked up many times. The chain combines TRBV7-3 with TRBJ1-2, with 8 bases identical to TRBD1. In germline, CDR1 is SGHTA, CDR2 FQGTGA. There are 14 residues in the CDR3. V shed 6 bases and J 7 bases; nucleotides not matched to a gene: 10. The CDR3 bases are TGTGCCAGCAGGTCCCCGGGACAGGATTTTGGCTACACCTTC. As protein: CASRSPGQDFGYTF.

This clonotype has at least ten counts. The V gene is TRBV15, the J gene TRBJ1-1; D uncertain. The V gene lost 0 bases and the J gene lost 7 bases, with 6 bases spanning the gap. The CDR3 has 12 amino acids. Germline-derived CDR1 and CDR2 are LNHNV and YYDKDF (reference sequence). The CDR3 here is CATSRDSIEAFF. Written as DNA, the CDR3 is TGTGCCACCAGCAGAGATAGTATTGAAGCTTTCTTT.

This clonotype was detected many times. The gene calls are TRBV2 and TRBJ2-1; D is possibly TRBD1 or TRBD2 (5 bases each). Germline CDR1 reads SNHLY; CDR2 reads FYNNEI. Trimming pared 6 bases from V and 4 bases from J, leaving 13 bases between. This CDR3 region has 14 residues. In nucleotides, the CDR3 is TGTGCCAGCAGCGCTACTGGGGGTTACAATGAGCAGTTCTTC. It encodes CASSATGGYNEQFF.

Many counts were recorded for this clonotype. The CDR3 loop reads CAAKGAKNIQYF. DNA of the CDR3: TGTGCAGCCAAGGGTGCCAAAAACATTCAGTACTTC. The V call is TRBV6-2 or TRBV6-3, the J call TRBJ2-4; unclear D gene. CDR1 is MNHEY and CDR2 is SVGEGT in the germline V gene. The CDR3 is 12 residues long.